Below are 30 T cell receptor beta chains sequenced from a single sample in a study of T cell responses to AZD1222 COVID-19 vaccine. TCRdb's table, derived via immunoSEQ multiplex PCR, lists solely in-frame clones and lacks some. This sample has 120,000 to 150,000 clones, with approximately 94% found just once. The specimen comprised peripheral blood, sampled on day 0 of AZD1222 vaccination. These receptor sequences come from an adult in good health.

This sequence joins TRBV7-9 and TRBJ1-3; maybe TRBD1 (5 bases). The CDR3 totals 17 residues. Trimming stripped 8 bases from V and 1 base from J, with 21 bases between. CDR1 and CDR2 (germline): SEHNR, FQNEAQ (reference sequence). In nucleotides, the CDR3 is TGTGCCAGCTTACTTTCGAAGGGGAGAGGATCTGGAAACACCATATATTTT. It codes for CASLLSKGRGSGNTIYF.

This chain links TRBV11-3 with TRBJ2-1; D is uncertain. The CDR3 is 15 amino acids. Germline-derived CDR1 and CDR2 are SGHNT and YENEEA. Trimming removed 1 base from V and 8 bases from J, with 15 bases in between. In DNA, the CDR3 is TGTGCCAGCAGCTTAGTCGTGGCAGTCCCCTATGAGCAGTTCTTC. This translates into CASSLVVAVPYEQFF.

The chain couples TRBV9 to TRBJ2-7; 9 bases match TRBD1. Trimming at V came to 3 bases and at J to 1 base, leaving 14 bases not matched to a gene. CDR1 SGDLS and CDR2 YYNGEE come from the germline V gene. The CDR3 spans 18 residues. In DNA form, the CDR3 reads TGTGCCAGCAGCGAGGGGGTGGGGACAGGGTACCTTTCCTACGAGCAGTACTTC. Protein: CASSEGVGTGYLSYEQYF.

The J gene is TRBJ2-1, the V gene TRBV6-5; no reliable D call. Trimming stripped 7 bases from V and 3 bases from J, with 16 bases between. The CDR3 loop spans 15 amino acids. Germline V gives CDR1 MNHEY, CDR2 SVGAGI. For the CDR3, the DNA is TGTGCCAGCATTTCCCGGGCCCCATACTACAATGAGCAGTTCTTC. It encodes CASISRAPYYNEQFF.

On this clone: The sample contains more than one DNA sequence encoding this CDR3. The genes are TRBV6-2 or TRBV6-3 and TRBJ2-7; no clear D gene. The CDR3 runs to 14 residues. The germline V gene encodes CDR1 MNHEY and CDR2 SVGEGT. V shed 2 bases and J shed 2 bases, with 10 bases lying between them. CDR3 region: CASSYAGITYEQYF. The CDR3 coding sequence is TGTGCCAGCAGTTACGCAGGAATCACCTACGAGCAGTACTTC.

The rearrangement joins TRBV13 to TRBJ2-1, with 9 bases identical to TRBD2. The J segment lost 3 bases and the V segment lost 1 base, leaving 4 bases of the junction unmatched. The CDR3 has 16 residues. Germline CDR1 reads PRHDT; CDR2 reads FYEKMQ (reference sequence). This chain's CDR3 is CASSLVALAGYNEQFF. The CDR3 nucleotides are TGTGCCAGCAGCTTAGTAGCACTAGCGGGCTACAATGAGCAGTTCTTC.

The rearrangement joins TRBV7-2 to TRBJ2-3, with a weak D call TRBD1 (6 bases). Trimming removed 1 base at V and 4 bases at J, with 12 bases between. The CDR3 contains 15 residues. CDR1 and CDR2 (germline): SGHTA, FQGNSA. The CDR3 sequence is CASSLEWGRADTQYF. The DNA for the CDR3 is TGTGCCAGCAGCTTAGAGTGGGGGCGGGCAGATACGCAGTATTTT.

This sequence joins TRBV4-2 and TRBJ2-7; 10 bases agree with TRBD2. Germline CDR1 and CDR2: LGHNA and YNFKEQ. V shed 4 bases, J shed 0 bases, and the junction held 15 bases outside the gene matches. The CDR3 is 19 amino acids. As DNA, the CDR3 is TGTGCCAGCAGCCGCAGACTAGCGGGTCCACGACAGAGCTCCTACGAGCAGTACTTC. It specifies CASSRRLAGPRQSSYEQYF.

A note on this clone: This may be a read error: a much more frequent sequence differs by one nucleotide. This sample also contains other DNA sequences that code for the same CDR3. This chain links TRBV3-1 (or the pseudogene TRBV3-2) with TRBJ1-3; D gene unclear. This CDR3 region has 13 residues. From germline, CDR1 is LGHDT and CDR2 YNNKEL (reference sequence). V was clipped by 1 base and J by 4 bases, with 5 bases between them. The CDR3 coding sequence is TGTGCCAGCAGCCAAGGCCAGGGAAACACCATATATTTT. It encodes CASSQGQGNTIYF.

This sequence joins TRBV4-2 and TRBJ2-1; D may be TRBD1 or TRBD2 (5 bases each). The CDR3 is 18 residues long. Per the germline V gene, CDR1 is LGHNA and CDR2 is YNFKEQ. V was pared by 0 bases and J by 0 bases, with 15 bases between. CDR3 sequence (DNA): TGTGCCAGCAGCCAAGACTTGGGGGAGTGGAGCTCCTACAATGAGCAGTTCTTC. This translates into CASSQDLGEWSSYNEQFF.

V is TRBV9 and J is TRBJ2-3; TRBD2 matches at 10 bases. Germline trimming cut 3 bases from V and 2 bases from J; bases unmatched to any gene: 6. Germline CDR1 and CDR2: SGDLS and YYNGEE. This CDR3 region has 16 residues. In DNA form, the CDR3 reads TGTGCCAGCAGCGCTTCAGCGGGGGGGCTCACAGATACGCAGTATTTT. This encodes CASSASAGGLTDTQYF.

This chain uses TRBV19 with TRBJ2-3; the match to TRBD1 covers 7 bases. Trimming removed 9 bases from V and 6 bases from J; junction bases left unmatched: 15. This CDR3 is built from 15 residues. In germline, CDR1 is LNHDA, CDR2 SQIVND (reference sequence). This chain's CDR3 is CASHPGQPRRDTQYF. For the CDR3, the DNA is TGTGCCAGCCACCCGGGACAGCCCCGTAGGGATACGCAGTATTTT. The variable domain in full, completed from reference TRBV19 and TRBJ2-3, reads DGGITQSPKYLFRKEGQNVTLSCEQNLNHDAMYWYRQDPGQGLRLIYYSQIVNDFQKGDIAEGYSVSREKKESFPLTVTSAQKNPTAFYLCASHPGQPRRDTQYFGPGTRLTVL.

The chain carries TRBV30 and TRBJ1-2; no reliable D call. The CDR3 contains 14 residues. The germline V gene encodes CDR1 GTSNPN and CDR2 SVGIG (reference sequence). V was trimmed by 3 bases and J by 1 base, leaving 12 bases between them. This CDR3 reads CAWSSDRFNYGYTF. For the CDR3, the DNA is TGTGCCTGGAGCTCGGACCGATTTAACTATGGCTACACCTTC.

CDR3 DNA: TGTGCCTCCCATGGACAGGGGTCCCTCTATGGCTACACCTTC. Translating gives CASHGQGSLYGYTF. The genes are TRBV19 and TRBJ1-2; 9 positions agree with TRBD1. V lost 11 bases to trimming and J lost 4 bases; unmatched junction nucleotides: 11. In germline, CDR1 is LNHDA, CDR2 SQIVND (reference sequence). The CDR3 is made up of 14 amino acids.

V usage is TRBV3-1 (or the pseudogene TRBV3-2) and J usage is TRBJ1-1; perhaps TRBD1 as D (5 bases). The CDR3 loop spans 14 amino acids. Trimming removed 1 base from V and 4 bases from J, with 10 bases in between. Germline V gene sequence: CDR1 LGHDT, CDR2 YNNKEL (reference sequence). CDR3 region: CASSQVGGVTEAFF. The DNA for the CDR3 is TGTGCCAGCAGCCAAGTCGGGGGGGTCACTGAAGCTTTCTTT.

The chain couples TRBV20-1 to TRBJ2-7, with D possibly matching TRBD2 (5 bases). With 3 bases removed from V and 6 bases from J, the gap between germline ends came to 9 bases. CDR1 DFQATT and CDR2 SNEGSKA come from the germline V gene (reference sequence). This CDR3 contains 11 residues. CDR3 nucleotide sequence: TGCAGTGCTAGTAGAGGGCTCGAGCAGTACTTC. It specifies CSASRGLEQYF.

CDR3 bases: TGCGCCAGCAGTCAATCGGGAAACACAGGGGATAGCAATCAGCCCCAGCATTTT. This translates into CASSQSGNTGDSNQPQHF. The chain joins TRBV23-1 to TRBJ1-5; 7 bases line up with TRBD1. TRBV23-1 is an ORF; its function is uncertain. The CDR3 is 18 residues long. V lost 0 bases to trimming and J lost 0 bases; unmatched junction nucleotides: 8.

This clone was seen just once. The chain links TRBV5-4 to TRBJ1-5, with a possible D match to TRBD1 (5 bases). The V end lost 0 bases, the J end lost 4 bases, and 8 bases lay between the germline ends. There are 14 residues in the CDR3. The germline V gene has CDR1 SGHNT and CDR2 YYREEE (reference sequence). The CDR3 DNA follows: TGTGCCAGCAGCTTGGGGGACGGGAATCAGCCCCAGCATTTT. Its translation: CASSLGDGNQPQHF.

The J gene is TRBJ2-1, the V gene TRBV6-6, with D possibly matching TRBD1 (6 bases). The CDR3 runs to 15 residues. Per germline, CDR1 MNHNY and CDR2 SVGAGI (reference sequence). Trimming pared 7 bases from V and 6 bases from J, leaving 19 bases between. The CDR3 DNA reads TGTGCCAGCACCCGATCAGGGGAGAGGAGCAATGAGCAGTTCTTC. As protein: CASTRSGERSNEQFF.

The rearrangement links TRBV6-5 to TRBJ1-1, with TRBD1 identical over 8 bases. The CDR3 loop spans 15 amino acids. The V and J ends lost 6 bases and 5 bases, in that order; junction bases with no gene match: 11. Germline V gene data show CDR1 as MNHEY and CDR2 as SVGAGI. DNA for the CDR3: TGTGCCAGCAGCCCCAGGACAGGGCGGGGGACTGAAGCTTTCTTT. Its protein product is CASSPRTGRGTEAFF.

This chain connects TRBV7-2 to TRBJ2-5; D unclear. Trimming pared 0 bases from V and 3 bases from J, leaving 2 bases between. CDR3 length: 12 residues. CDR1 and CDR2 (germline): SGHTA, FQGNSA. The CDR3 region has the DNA TGTGCCAGCAGCTTAGCAAAAGAGACCCAGTACTTC. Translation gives CASSLAKETQYF.

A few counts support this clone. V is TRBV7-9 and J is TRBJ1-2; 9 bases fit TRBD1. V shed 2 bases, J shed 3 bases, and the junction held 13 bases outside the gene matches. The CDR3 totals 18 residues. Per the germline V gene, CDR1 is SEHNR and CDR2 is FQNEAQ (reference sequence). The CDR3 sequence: CASSLRGQGGLKDYGYTF. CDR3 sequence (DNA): TGTGCCAGCAGCTTACGGGGACAGGGCGGTTTAAAGGACTATGGCTACACCTTC.

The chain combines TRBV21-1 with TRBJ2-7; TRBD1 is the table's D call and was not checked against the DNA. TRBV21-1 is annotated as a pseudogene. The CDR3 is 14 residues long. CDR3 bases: TGTGCCAGCACTTCCGGGGACAGTTCCTACGAGCAGTACTTC. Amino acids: CASTSGDSSYEQYF.

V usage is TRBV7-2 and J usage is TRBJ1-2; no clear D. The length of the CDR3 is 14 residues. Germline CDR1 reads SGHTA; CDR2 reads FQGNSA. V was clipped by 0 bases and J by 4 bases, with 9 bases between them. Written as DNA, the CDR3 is TGTGCCAGCAGCTTAGCGCAAGACACCTATGGCTACACCTTC. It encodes CASSLAQDTYGYTF.

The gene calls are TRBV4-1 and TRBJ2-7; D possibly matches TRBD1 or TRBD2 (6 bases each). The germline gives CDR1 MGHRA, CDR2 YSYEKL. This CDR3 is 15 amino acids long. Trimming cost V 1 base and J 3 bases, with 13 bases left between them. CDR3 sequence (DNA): TGCGCCAGCAGCCAAGTCCCGGGGGCGGGCTACGAGCAGTACTTC. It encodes CASSQVPGAGYEQYF.

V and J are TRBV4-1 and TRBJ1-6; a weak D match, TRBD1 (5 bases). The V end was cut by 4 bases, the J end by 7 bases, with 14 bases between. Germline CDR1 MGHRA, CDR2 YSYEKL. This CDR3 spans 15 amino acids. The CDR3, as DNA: TGCGCCAGCAGCCTCTTCAGCGGGACCAATTCACCCCTCCACTTT. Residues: CASSLFSGTNSPLHF.

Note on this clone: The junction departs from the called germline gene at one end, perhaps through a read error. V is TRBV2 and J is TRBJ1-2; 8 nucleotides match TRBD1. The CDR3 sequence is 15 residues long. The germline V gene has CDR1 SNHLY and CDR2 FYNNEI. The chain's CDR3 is CASSEVQGGVSGYTF. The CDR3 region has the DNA TGTGCCAGCAGCGAAGTACAGGGGGGGGTTAGTGGCTACACCTTC. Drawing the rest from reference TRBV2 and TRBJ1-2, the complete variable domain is EPEVTQTPSHQVTQMGQEVILRCVPISNHLYFYWYRQILGQKVEFLVSFYNNEISEKSEIFDDQFSVERPDGSNFTLKIRSTKLEDSAMYFCASSEVQGGVSGYTFGSGTRLTVV.

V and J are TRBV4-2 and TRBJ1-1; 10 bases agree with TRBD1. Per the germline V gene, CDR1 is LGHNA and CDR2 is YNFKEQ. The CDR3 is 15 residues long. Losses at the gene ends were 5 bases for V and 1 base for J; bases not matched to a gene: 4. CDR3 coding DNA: TGTGCCAGCAGCAAGGACAGGGGGGCGAACACTGAAGCTTTCTTT. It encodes CASSKDRGANTEAFF.

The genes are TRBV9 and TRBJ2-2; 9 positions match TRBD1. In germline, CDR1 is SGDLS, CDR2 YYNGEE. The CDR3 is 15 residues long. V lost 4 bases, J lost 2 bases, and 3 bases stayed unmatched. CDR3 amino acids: CASSMGQGNTGELFF. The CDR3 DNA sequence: TGTGCCAGCAGCATGGGACAGGGCAACACCGGGGAGCTGTTTTTT.

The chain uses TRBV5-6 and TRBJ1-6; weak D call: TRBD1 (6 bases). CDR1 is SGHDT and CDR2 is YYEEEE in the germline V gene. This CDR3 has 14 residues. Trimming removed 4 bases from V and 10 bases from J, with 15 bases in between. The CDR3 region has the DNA TGTGCCAGCAGCAACAGACAGGCGGGGTCACCCCTCCACTTT. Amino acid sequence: CASSNRQAGSPLHF.